Listed below are T cell receptor beta chains from one sample, sequenced in a study of regulatory T cells in long-lasting Graves disease. Using its own MiXCR run on the multiplex PCR reads, TCRdb lists one record per CDR3 protein. This sample yields 200,000 to 250,000 distinct CDR3 sequences, of which 20% to 25% are seen a single time; around 14% belongs to the top ten. Sample: peripheral blood mononuclear cells (PBMCs), taken at new diagnosis, from a patient treated with antithyroid drugs. The source is a female donor with Graves disease. Each CDR3 is given with its conserved first and last residue. The D gene is left open where the match is weak. Where a row states a size, it is once, few, many or the class of an expanded clone; other rows omit it.

D: -
J: TRBJ2-3
V: TRBV18
size: -
DNA: TGTGCCAGTTGCCAGGTTCAGCGAGATACGCAGTATTTT
CDR3: CASCQVQRDTQYF

D: -
J: TRBJ1-5
V: TRBV4-1
size: many
DNA: TGCGCCAGCAGCCAAGATGACGGGGGCACGGGCAATCAGCCCCAGCATTTT
CDR3: CASSQDDGGTGNQPQHF

D: -
J: TRBJ2-2
V: TRBV11-2
size: many
DNA: TGTGCCAGCAGCGGTTACCCCAAGAACACCGGGGAGCTGTTTTTT
CDR3: CASSGYPKNTGELFF

D: TRBD2
J: TRBJ2-3
V: TRBV5-1
size: -
DNA: TGCGCCAGCAGCCGGACTAGCGGGGTGACTAGCACAGATACGCAGTATTTT
CDR3: CASSRTSGVTSTDTQYF

D: -
J: TRBJ1-1
V: TRBV25-1
size: -
DNA: TGTGCCAGCACCGAGGGGGGGCGCGGGAACACTGAAGCTTTCTTT
CDR3: CASTEGGRGNTEAFF

D: TRBD2
J: TRBJ2-1
V: TRBV20-1
size: -
DNA: TGCAGTGCTAGTTGGTCTAGCGGGAGCCCCAATGAGCAGTTCTTC
CDR3: CSASWSSGSPNEQFF

D: TRBD1
J: TRBJ1-2
V: TRBV2
size: many
DNA: TGTGCCAGCAGTCCAGGGGGCGGCTATGGCTACACCTTC
CDR3: CASSPGGGYGYTF

D: -
J: TRBJ2-4
V: TRBV7-9
size: few
DNA: TGTGCCAGCAGCTTACAACAGGGTGAGAACATTCAGTACTTC
CDR3: CASSLQQGENIQYF

D: -
J: TRBJ2-5
V: TRBV9
size: -
DNA: TGTGCCAGCAGCTTGACCCCACGGACCGAAGAGACCCAGTACTTC
CDR3: CASSLTPRTEETQYF

D: -
J: TRBJ2-5
V: TRBV7-8
size: many
DNA: TGTGCCAGCAGCAAAGGCGAGACCCAGTACTTC
CDR3: CASSKGETQYF